This T cell receptor beta chain was found in a study of cytomegalovirus exposure and HLA in healthy donors (dated by TCRdb to the late 2010s). With respect to the entire study: According to a later analysis, one platform produced both the 100 to 150 validation repertoires and the roughly 660 repertoires of the first cohort. The study aimed to test whether signatures of past pathogen exposure could be identified by cataloging public T cell receptors. In addition to the first cohort of about 650 subjects, a separate validation cohort of around 110 different subjects was used. To predict cytomegalovirus infection status, the study brought together high-throughput TCR immunosequencing, statistical association of individual TCRs with disease status, and machine learning.

Library preparation was by the immunoSEQ multiplex PCR assay. Turning to the authors' computational methods: To diagnose cytomegalovirus status from the catalog of TCR beta chain sequences, a statistical classification framework was built. TCRdb limited this immuneACCESS table to in-frame rearrangements with V and J called. A share of clones is missing; checked studies link under half to unresolved V genes, and the rest is unexplained. The V and J calls and clone size are taken from that table; D and trimming were inferred from the DNA. The sample profile shows some 170,000 clones; roughly 96% of them were found once. Jointly, the top ten make up roughly 0.83% of the sample. The donors were included in the validation cohort of some 120 subjects, a group kept apart from the roughly 670-subject first cohort. Remarks on this clone: Its antigen is currently not known. The sample holds no much larger clone one base away, and base qualities are not on file.

The germline V gene (reference sequence) specifies SGHKS as CDR1 and YYEKEE as CDR2. V sheds 1 base and J sheds 0 bases, leaving 12 bases between their ends. The cysteine opens and the phenylalanine closes a CDR3 of 16 amino acids. The retained sequence is limited to the CDR3, 48 bases, with the frame set at the first base. General findings and caveats noted by the study authors: A later analysis found that TCRs clustered in the first cohort also tended to co-occur in the 120 validation repertoires, with approximately 94% of cluster scores above 0. Across donors, most TCR sequences were observed very rarely, whereas some public TCRs were present in many individuals. A total of fewer than 200 TCR beta chains were listed by the study as associated with cytomegalovirus. According to the authors, the approach could potentially be generalized to other disease states and immunological phenotypes. In both the original and validation cohorts, the classifier was reported to diagnose cytomegalovirus status with high specificity and sensitivity. A later analysis had no HLA typing for the validation cohort, so co-occurrence there was scored across all 120 repertoires. In vitro tests confirmed that a few of the cytomegalovirus-associated TCR beta chains recognize cytomegalovirus antigens.

The sequence joins TRBV5-5 to TRBJ2-3, with TRBD1 tentatively as D gene (6 bases match). The clonotype comes from a woman aged 18-30 years in good health and CMV-seronegative. The material sequenced was PBMCs. The CDR3 sequence is CASSLIVGASTDTQYF. The DNA reads TGTGCCAGCAGCTTGATTGTGGGGGCCAGCACAGATACGCAGTATTTT.